This T cell receptor beta chain comes out of a study of patients and donors after allogeneic stem cell transplantation. The V and J ends lost 3 bases and 6 bases, in that order; junction bases with no gene match: 7. The CDR3 runs 15 residues. Germline V CDR1 and CDR2: SGDLS, YYNGEE. This clonotype has just a few counts. TCRdb processed the RT-PCR reads anew with MiXCR; each CDR3 protein has one entry. The repertoire holds about a million distinct CDR3 sequences, with more than 15% as singletons. Source material: blood, either unsorted or a sorted T cell fraction (not recorded which). The sequence came from a human donor who was either an allogeneic HSCT recipient or a stem cell or donor lymphocyte infusion donor (not recorded which). It is not recorded whose cells these are; they may come from a transplant donor. The chain recombines TRBV9 with TRBJ2-3; 10 bases line up with TRBD2. CDR3 DNA: TGTGCCAGCAGCGCTTCTAGCGGGGGTGTGGATACGCAGTATTTT. Translation gives CASSASSGGVDTQYF.